One sample yielded the 16 T cell receptor beta chains listed below, sequenced in a study of technical replicates of blood from several donors. Sequencing was performed with immunoSEQ multiplex PCR; in TCRdb, only in-frame clones are kept and a portion is missing. This table holds approximately 15,000 clones, approximately 80% found once. The sequenced sample consisted of PBMCs. These receptors were obtained from a human donor in good health.

The chain couples TRBV11-2 to TRBJ2-3; 13 nucleotides agree with TRBD2. V lost 5 bases, J lost 2 bases, and 4 bases stayed unmatched. The CDR3 contains 16 residues. Germline assignment: CDR1 SGHAT and CDR2 FQNNGV. DNA of the CDR3: TGTGCCAGCAGCCGACTAGCGGGAGGCAACACAGATACGCAGTATTTT. It is translated as CASSRLAGGNTDTQYF.

The chain employs TRBV6-1 and TRBJ2-5, with TRBD2 identical over 13 bases. The length of the CDR3 is 15 residues. With 7 bases clipped from V and 6 bases from J, the junction kept 8 bases outside the gene matches. Germline V gene data show CDR1 as MNHNS and CDR2 as SASEGT. The CDR3 nucleotides read TGTGCCAGCACCGGGACTAGCGGGGTGAGCCAGACCCAGTACTTC. It codes for CASTGTSGVSQTQYF.

The table lists this clone with a count of one. The rearrangement links TRBV7-9 to TRBJ2-7; TRBD2 is a possible D gene (5 bases). This CDR3 is 14 amino acids long. Trimming took 2 bases from V and 1 from J, leaving 9 bases between them. Germline CDR1 is SEHNR and CDR2 is FQNEAQ (reference sequence). The DNA of the CDR3 is TGTGCCAGCAGCTTATTGAGCGGATCCTACGAGCAGTACTTC. It yields the protein CASSLLSGSYEQYF.

The V and J genes are TRBV6-1 and TRBJ2-6, with 7 bases lining up with TRBD1. The junction had 2 bases not matched to a gene; V was cut back by 2 bases and J by 1 base. Germline V gene sequence: CDR1 MNHNS, CDR2 SASEGT. CDR3 length: 16 residues. The CDR3 sequence is CASSESGGSGANVLTF. CDR3 DNA: TGTGCCAGCAGTGAATCAGGGGGATCTGGGGCCAACGTCCTGACTTTC.

J is TRBJ2-1 and V is TRBV28, with TRBD2 identical over 12 bases. The CDR3 has 16 amino acids. Germline lookup yields CDR1 MDHEN and CDR2 SYDVKM. V lost 5 bases and J lost 5; bases outside the gene matches: 7. For the CDR3, the DNA is TGTGCCAGCAGTCCCTGGACTAGCGGGACGAACAATGAGCAGTTCTTC. It translates to CASSPWTSGTNNEQFF.

The rearrangement links TRBV7-6 to TRBJ2-5; D unclear. Germline-derived CDR1 and CDR2 are SGHVS and FNYEAQ. This CDR3 is 15 amino acids long. This chain's CDR3 is CAACRCLIEGETQYF. Written as DNA, the CDR3 is TGTGCGGCGTGCAGGTGCCTAATCGAAGGAGAGACCCAGTACTTC.

This chain uses TRBV19 with TRBJ2-7; tentatively, D is TRBD2 (5 bases). Looked up from germline, CDR1 is LNHDA and CDR2 is SQIVND (reference sequence). V lost 7 bases and J lost 7, with 11 bases in between. CDR3 length equals 11 residues. CDR3 loop: CASKSGSEQYF. The CDR3 DNA follows: TGTGCCAGTAAAAGCGGCAGTGAGCAGTACTTC.

This chain joins TRBV10-1 and TRBJ2-7, with D possibly TRBD2 on 5 matching bases. The CDR3 length is 18 residues. Germline V gene lookup returns CDR1 WNHNN and CDR2 SYGVQD (reference sequence). The germline V and J ends were trimmed by 7 bases and 1 base, with 26 bases remaining between them. The CDR3 here is CASTERVLGSSGSYEQYF. CDR3 coding DNA: TGCGCCAGCACAGAACGGGTTTTGGGCTCCTCGGGATCCTACGAGCAGTACTTC.

This clone was observed a single time. The V gene is TRBV6-5, the J gene TRBJ2-1; 11 bases map to TRBD2. CDR1 is MNHEY, CDR2 SVGAGI, per germline. The ends lost 6 bases at V and 6 bases at J; junction bases unmatched: 1. This CDR3 has 13 residues. The CDR3 here is CASRLAGANEQFF. CDR3 bases: TGTGCCAGCAGACTAGCGGGAGCCAATGAGCAGTTCTTC.

As DNA, the CDR3 is TGTGCCAGCTCACCACCCGGACTAGCGGGAATCGCCAATGAGCAGTTCTTC. This encodes CASSPPGLAGIANEQFF. The chain carries TRBV18 and TRBJ2-1, with 12 bases fitting TRBD2. CDR1 and CDR2 (germline): KGHSH, LQKENI. The V segment lost 0 bases and the J segment 6 bases; nucleotides outside the gene matches: 6. This CDR3 contains 17 residues.

V and J are TRBV4-2 and TRBJ2-4, with D perhaps TRBD2 (5 bases). The CDR3 length is 15 residues. Trimming left V 1 base short and J 6 bases short, with 13 bases between. Germline lookup yields CDR1 LGHNA and CDR2 YNFKEQ. In DNA, the CDR3 is TGTGCCAGCAGCCAAGTCGGGAATTTGGTAAACATTCAGTACTTC. Translated: CASSQVGNLVNIQYF.

The chain links TRBV5-1 to TRBJ2-1; 9 nucleotides line up with TRBD1. CDR3 size: 14 residues. Germline CDR1 and CDR2: SGHRS and YFSETQ. V lost 4 bases and J lost 5; bases outside the gene matches: 4. CDR3 sequence: CASSRDRANNEQFF. The CDR3 nucleotides are TGCGCCAGCAGCAGGGACAGGGCCAACAATGAGCAGTTCTTC.

This clone occurred once. This chain links TRBV5-1 with TRBJ2-1, with TRBD2 matching 10 bases. Per germline, CDR1 SGHRS and CDR2 YFSETQ. The V and J ends lost 5 bases and 2 bases, in that order; junction bases with no gene match: 7. This CDR3 has 16 amino acids. CDR3 in DNA: TGCGCCAGCAGAACGACTACTAGCGGGGCCTACAATGAGCAGTTCTTC. Encoded protein: CASRTTTSGAYNEQFF.

This chain uses TRBV2 with TRBJ2-5; D gene unclear. This CDR3 is built from 11 residues. V dropped 9 bases and J dropped 0 bases, with 5 bases sitting between them. Germline values: CDR1 SNHLY, CDR2 FYNNEI. CDR3 bases: TGTGCCAGTCGGTACCAAGAGACCCAGTACTTC. Amino acid sequence: CASRYQETQYF.

The chain carries TRBV7-6 and TRBJ2-7; 10 nucleotides match TRBD2. The CDR3 is 16 amino acids. The V segment lost 1 base and the J segment 2 bases; nucleotides outside the gene matches: 5. Looked up from germline, CDR1 is SGHVS and CDR2 is FNYEAQ. In DNA, the CDR3 is TGTGCCAGCAGCTTAGAAAGCGGGAGGGGGCCCTACGAGCAGTACTTC. Encoded protein: CASSLESGRGPYEQYF.

V gene TRBV27 combines with J gene TRBJ2-1, with 10 bases aligning to TRBD2. The V and J ends lost 4 bases and 9 bases, in that order; junction bases with no gene match: 18. The CDR3 sequence is 18 residues long. Per germline, CDR1 MNHEY and CDR2 SMNVEV (reference sequence). CDR3 sequence (DNA): TGTGCCAGCAGTTCCCCATTGGTGTCTAGCGGGAGAGGTAGTGAGCAGTTCTTC. Translating gives CASSSPLVSSGRGSEQFF.